These T cell receptor beta chains were read from a single sample in a study of early T cells in non-severe SARS-CoV-2 infection. TCRdb recomputed calls from the 5' RACE reads with MiXCR, one row per CDR3 protein. The repertoire consists of about 110,000 distinct CDR3 sequences, with 9% to 14% occurring once and the leading ten covering roughly 2.9%. The sample consisted of whole blood. The receptors were gathered from an adult who was a healthcare worker with PCR-confirmed SARS-CoV-2 infection or an uninfected control (not recorded which). The CDR3 runs from the conserved cysteine through the conserved F or W. A D gene is named only where the DNA matches it firmly. Clone size is not always given. Where it is, it says once, few, many or a class for expanded clones.

TRBV6-4	NA	NA	TRBJ2-3	TGTGCCAGCAGTGACTCGCTTAAAGATACGCAGTATTTT	CASSDSLKDTQYF
TRBV5-1	TRBD1	NA	TRBJ2-7	TGCGCCAGCAGCACACACAGGGGTGAGCAGTACTTC	CASSTHRGEQYF
TRBV27	NA	few	TRBJ2-7	TGTGCCAGCAGCAATTTAGGCTACGAGCAGTACTTC	CASSNLGYEQYF
TRBV3-1	NA	NA	TRBJ1-4	TGTGCCAGCAGCCAAGAACCCAGGGGCCTGGAGAGACTGTTTTTT	CASSQEPRGLERLFF
TRBV12-3/TRBV12-4	NA	few	TRBJ2-1	TGTGCCAGCAGGCAGGGGTCCTACAATGAGCAGTTCTTC	CASRQGSYNEQFF
TRBV3-2	NA	few	TRBJ2-3	TGTGCCAGCAGCCAAGACCACTCAGAACCCGTCGGGTGGGGTGGAATAGATACGCAGTATTTT	CASSQDHSEPVGWGGIDTQYF
TRBV6-6	NA	NA	TRBJ1-6	TGTGCCAGCAGTCTCGGGACAAACCGGCGGAATTCACCCCTCCACTTT	CASSLGTNRRNSPLHF
TRBV7-3	TRBD2	NA	TRBJ2-1	TGTGCCAGCAGCTTAGGGACTAGCTATTACAATGAGCAGTTCTTC	CASSLGTSYYNEQFF
TRBV6-5	TRBD2	few	TRBJ2-7	TGTGCCAGCGGATCTAACCTAGCGGGGGCCTCCTACGAGCAGTACTTC	CASGSNLAGASYEQYF
TRBV24-1	NA	NA	TRBJ2-1	TGTGCCACCAGTGATCCCCGACAGGTATCCTACAATGAGCAGTTCTTC	CATSDPRQVSYNEQFF
TRBV6-1	NA	few	TRBJ2-2	TGTGCCAGCAGTGAAATTGGGGGCCGCACCGGGGAGCTGTTTTTT	CASSEIGGRTGELFF
TRBV7-9	NA	few	TRBJ2-7	TGTGCCAGCAGCCTGGACAGAAAGGACGAGCAGTACTTC	CASSLDRKDEQYF
TRBV11-2	NA	NA	TRBJ2-7	TGTGCCAGCAGCTTATTGGGGGCTCTCTACGAGCAGTACTTC	CASSLLGALYEQYF
TRBV29-1	NA	many	TRBJ2-2	TGCAGCGTTGTCCAGGGACCGGGGAACACCGGGGAGCTGTTTTTT	CSVVQGPGNTGELFF
TRBV29-1	NA	NA	TRBJ1-2	TGCAGCGTTGAAACAAACACACCTGGCTACACCTTC	CSVETNTPGYTF